This TCR beta chain is drawn from a study of regulatory T cells in long-lasting Graves disease. Background on the study: Graves' patients (newly diagnosed) had been on antithyroid drugs under 3 months. Points from the study as a whole: Persistent patients shared more public clonotypes (about 2,600) than new patients (about 960). Persistent disease favored TRBV28, TRBJ1-2 and TRBJ2-5. The analysis examined peripheral blood only and excluded thyroid tissue.

Between the trimmed V and J ends, which lost 5 bases and 0 bases, there was a span of 11 bases. The CDR3 consists of 15 residues. Germline V lookup: CDR1 SGHNT, CDR2 YENEEA. As to time point: newly diagnosed GD, antithyroid drugs for less than 3 months. Scientists built the TCR library using RNA that was extracted from PBMCs. Libraries of TCR beta came from iRepertoire HTBI primers plus Arm-PCR of CDR3 regions. TCRdb re-derived calls from the multiplex PCR reads in MiXCR, one entry per CDR3 protein. The table lists some 320,000 distinct CDR3 sequences, 18% of them singletons. This clonotype has at least ten counts. Its antigen is unidentified.

The clonotype originates from a female donor with Graves disease. The sample consisted of peripheral blood mononuclear cells (PBMCs), taken at new diagnosis, from a patient treated with antithyroid drugs. The chain links TRBV11-3 to TRBJ2-1; a possible D gene is TRBD2 (6 bases). CDR3 loop: CASSQLASSYNEQFF. The CDR3 DNA reads TGTGCCAGCAGCCAACTAGCAAGCTCCTACAATGAGCAGTTCTTC. Drawing the rest from reference TRBV11-3 and TRBJ2-1, the complete variable domain is EAGVVQSPRYKIIEKKQPVAFWCNPISGHNTLYWYLQNLGQGPELLIRYENEEAVDDSQLPKDRFSAERLKGVDSTLKIQPAELGDSAVYLCASSQLASSYNEQFFGPGTRLTVL.